This entry features one TCR beta chain sequence. The data were obtained in a study of T cells in Graves' hyperthyroidism and ophthalmopathy. This CDR3 spans 14 amino acids. V was clipped by 8 bases and J by 3 bases; unmatched bases: 5. Germline values: CDR1 SGHTA, CDR2 FQGNSA. The source material, RNA transcripts, was used to amplify TCR beta CDR3 regions. Initially, a first-round RT-PCR of the TCR CDR3 employed the HTBI primer set. From the multiplex PCR reads, TCRdb called clonotypes with MiXCR, one entry per CDR3 protein. Of 45,000 to 50,000 distinct CDR3 sequences listed, about half were seen once; the top ten hold approximately 30%. Newly diagnosed hyperthyroidism patients aged 18 to 65 years had disease lasting under 2 months. In making diagnoses, clinical symptoms, serum thyroxine and TRAb, thyroid ultrasound and orbital computed tomography were all used.

This rearrangement joins TRBV7-2 to TRBJ2-7, with 12 bases identical to TRBD2. The sequence was collected from a woman aged 50 to 60 with Graves' hyperthyroidism. The sample consisted of peripheral blood or thyroid tissue (not recorded which). CDR3 DNA: TGTGCCAGCGCGAAGACTAGCGGGAGCTACGAGCAGTACTTC. It specifies CASAKTSGSYEQYF.